The 19 T cell receptor beta chains presented below share a single source sample, sequenced in a study of OX40 agonist ivuxolimab in advanced cancers. Library method: the immunoSEQ multiplex PCR assay. TCRdb obtained this table from immuneACCESS and retained in-frame rearrangements with V and J assigned. These tables miss some clones; where compared with another copy, unresolved V genes account for less than half of the shortfall, and the remainder is unexplained. Present in this sample are 25,000 to 30,000 clones, around 86% of which were seen just once. The ten most abundant clones make up roughly 16% of the sample. The sample consisted of CD4+ or CD8+ T cells sorted from blood, taken in a trial of the OX40 agonist ivuxolimab. The receptors come from an adult with an advanced solid tumor such as melanoma, head and neck, liver or kidney cancer.

The V call is TRBV6-5, the J call TRBJ2-3, with 10 bases identical to TRBD2. Germline CDR1 and CDR2: MNHEY and SVGAGI. CDR3 length: 16 residues. V lost 2 bases and J lost 2; bases outside the gene matches: 4. This CDR3 is CASSYMGLATTDTQYF. The CDR3 coding sequence is TGTGCCAGCAGTTACATGGGACTAGCGACCACAGATACGCAGTATTTT.

This sequence joins TRBV5-4 and TRBJ2-1; D remains ambiguous. The germline gives CDR1 SGHNT, CDR2 YYREEE (reference sequence). This CDR3 comprises 13 residues. The V and J ends lost 2 bases and 7 bases respectively, with 10 bases between them. In DNA form, the CDR3 reads TGTGCCAGCAGCTTATCGGGCTGGAATGAGCAGTTCTTC. It yields the protein CASSLSGWNEQFF.

CDR3 nucleotides: TGTGCCTGGAGTTCTTACACTGAAGCTTTCTTT. It is translated as CAWSSYTEAFF. The V gene is TRBV30, the J gene TRBJ1-1; D is undetermined. The CDR3 extends over 11 amino acids. From germline, CDR1 is GTSNPN and CDR2 SVGIG (reference sequence). With 2 bases removed from V and 3 bases from J, the gap between germline ends came to 4 bases.

The chain couples TRBV6-6 to TRBJ2-5; a weak D match, TRBD2 (5 bases). This CDR3 comprises 14 residues. The V gene's germline CDR1 is MNHNY and CDR2 SVGAGI (reference sequence). Deletions cut 7 bases from V and 1 base from J, with 13 bases between. CDR3 bases: TGTGCCAGCACTCTACGGGGTGGCCAAGAGACCCAGTACTTC. Its translation: CASTLRGGQETQYF.

V usage is TRBV6-5 and J usage is TRBJ1-1; D is unclear. Germline assignment: CDR1 MNHEY and CDR2 SVGAGI. This CDR3 region has 14 residues. V shed 5 bases and J shed 5 bases, with 15 bases lying between them. The CDR3 is CASSLTDSRTEAFF. DNA of the CDR3: TGTGCCAGCAGTCTAACTGACTCGAGGACTGAAGCTTTCTTT.

This chain joins TRBV7-9 and TRBJ2-2; no definite D call. V lost 11 bases and J lost 4, with 11 bases in between. The CDR3 totals 12 residues. Germline CDR1 is SEHNR and CDR2 is FQNEAQ (reference sequence). The DNA for the CDR3 is TGTGCCGGCCGGACCTCCACCGGGGAGCTGTTTTTT. It yields the protein CAGRTSTGELFF.

This clone was observed once. The V gene is TRBV7-6, the J gene TRBJ2-1; TRBD1 agrees at 7 bases. Germline CDR1 and CDR2: SGHVS and FNYEAQ. The CDR3 has 15 residues. Germline trimming cut 5 bases from V and 0 bases from J; bases unmatched to any gene: 4. The CDR3 nucleotides are TGTGCCAGCAGCGGGACAGTTAGCTCCTACAATGAGCAGTTCTTC. Translated: CASSGTVSSYNEQFF.

This clone was found once. The gene calls are TRBV7-8 and TRBJ2-3; TRBD2 matches 12 bases. CDR1 is SGHVS and CDR2 is FQNEAQ in the germline V gene. The CDR3 runs to 18 residues. V lost 8 bases and J lost 1; bases outside the gene matches: 13. DNA for the CDR3: TGTGCCAGCGGATACCGGACTAGCGGGGCATACGGCACAGATACGCAGTATTTT. Its protein product is CASGYRTSGAYGTDTQYF. Variable domain in full (rest from reference TRBV7-8 and TRBJ2-3): GAGVSQSPRYKVAKRGQDVALRCDPISGHVSLFWYQQALGQGPEFLTYFQNEAQLDKSGLPSDRFFAERPEGSVSTLKIQRTQQEDSAVYLCASGYRTSGAYGTDTQYFGPGTRLTVL.

The rearrangement links TRBV5-1 to TRBJ2-5; unclear D gene. Looked up from germline, CDR1 is SGHRS and CDR2 is YFSETQ. V was shortened by 2 bases and J by 2 bases, with 7 bases between the two germline ends. The CDR3 covers 13 residues. This chain's CDR3 is CASSFRVQETQYF. The CDR3 nucleotides read TGCGCCAGCAGCTTTCGGGTACAAGAGACCCAGTACTTC. The full variable domain, its missing parts supplied by reference TRBV5-1 and TRBJ2-5, is KAGVTQTPRYLIKTRGQQVTLSCSPISGHRSVSWYQQTPGQGLQFLFEYFSETQRNKGNFPGRFSGRQFSNSRSEMNVSTLELGDSALYLCASSFRVQETQYFGPGTRLLVL.

The chain combines TRBV7-9 with TRBJ2-7; TRBD1 or TRBD2 may be the D gene (5 bases each). In germline, CDR1 is SEHNR, CDR2 FQNEAQ (reference sequence). This CDR3 comprises 14 residues. Trimming pared 3 bases from V and 2 bases from J, leaving 11 bases between. CDR3 coding DNA: TGTGCCAGCAGCTTGGTGGGGGTAGCCTACGAGCAGTACTTC. Its translation: CASSLVGVAYEQYF.

The genes are TRBV14 and TRBJ2-3; 9 nucleotides match TRBD2. CDR3 length: 16 residues. The junction had 13 bases not matched to a gene; V was cut back by 3 bases and J by 9 bases. The V gene's germline CDR1 is SGHDN and CDR2 FVKESK. CDR3 nucleotides: TGTGCCAGCAGCCATGAGAGTAGCGGGGGTCCTAGGACGCAGTATTTT. This gives the protein CASSHESSGGPRTQYF.

This sequence joins TRBV4-3 and TRBJ1-4; D call uncertain. The germline V gene encodes CDR1 LGHNA and CDR2 YSLEER. This CDR3 has 15 amino acids. V lost 1 base and J 2 bases, leaving 8 bases between the germline ends. CDR3 coding DNA: TGCGCCAGCAGCCAAGCTGACGAGACTAATGAAAAACTGTTTTTT. This encodes CASSQADETNEKLFF.

The chain is built from TRBV7-9 and TRBJ2-2; no definite D call. This CDR3 is built from 14 residues. The germline gives CDR1 SEHNR, CDR2 FQNEAQ (reference sequence). Trimming took 3 bases from V and 1 from J, leaving 6 bases between them. CDR3 DNA sequence: TGTGCCAGCAGCTTTTCACAGAACACCGGGGAGCTGTTTTTT. Amino acid sequence: CASSFSQNTGELFF.

The J gene is TRBJ1-3, the V gene TRBV28, with D tentatively TRBD1 (5 bases). V dropped 6 bases and J dropped 0 bases, with 12 bases sitting between them. The CDR3 has 15 residues. Germline V gives CDR1 MDHEN, CDR2 SYDVKM. CDR3 sequence (DNA): TGTGCCAGCAGCGAGACAGTGATCTCTGGAAACACCATATATTTT. Its translation: CASSETVISGNTIYF.

The genes are TRBV12-5 and TRBJ1-1, with D possibly being TRBD1 (5 bases). The germline V gene has CDR1 LGHNT and CDR2 FRNRAP. CDR3 length equals 13 residues. Between the trimmed V and J ends, which lost 5 bases and 0 bases, there was a span of 7 bases. CDR3 sequence (DNA): TGTGCTAGTGGTCAGGGCGTGAACACTGAAGCTTTCTTT. It yields the protein CASGQGVNTEAFF.

The CDR3 protein is CASSRTNPSYEQYF. The DNA of the CDR3 is TGCGCCAGCAGCCGGACAAACCCATCCTACGAGCAGTACTTC. The rearrangement links TRBV4-1 to TRBJ2-7, with D possibly being TRBD1 (5 bases). V lost 4 bases and J lost 1, with 11 bases in between. In germline, CDR1 is MGHRA, CDR2 YSYEKL. The CDR3 has 14 residues.

This clone was recorded a few times. V is TRBV29-1 and J is TRBJ2-7; 8 nucleotides agree with TRBD2. The CDR3 is made up of 14 amino acids. After removal of 6 bases from V and 4 bases from J, the junction contained 11 bases not matched to a gene. Germline loops: CDR1 SQVTM, CDR2 ANQGSEA. The CDR3 DNA is TGCAGCGTCCGCACGGGACTAGTAGGTTACGAGCAGTACTTC. Protein product: CSVRTGLVGYEQYF.

CDR3 region: CASSVGDSSYEQYF. The DNA for the CDR3 is TGTGCCAGCAGCGTAGGGGACAGCTCCTACGAGCAGTACTTC. The chain has TRBV9 and TRBJ2-7; the match to TRBD1 covers 7 bases. Germline V lookup: CDR1 SGDLS, CDR2 YYNGEE. The CDR3 loop spans 14 amino acids. The ends lost 0 bases at V and 0 bases at J; junction bases unmatched: 0.

This clone was detected a few times. This chain links TRBV7-8 with TRBJ1-6, with a possible D match to TRBD1 (5 bases). V was pared by 2 bases and J by 14 bases, with 19 bases between. The CDR3 has 15 amino acids. Germline CDR1 and CDR2: SGHVS and FQNEAQ. Here the CDR3 reads CASSLWMQSRDSLHF. As DNA, the CDR3 is TGTGCCAGCAGCTTATGGATGCAATCACGGGACTCCCTCCACTTT.